These 30 T cell receptor beta chains were all obtained from the same sample, sequenced in a study of CD8 T cells in ankylosing spondylitis. MiXCR, run by TCRdb on the 5' RACE reads, gives a single entry per CDR3 protein. The data contain about 340,000 distinct CDR3 sequences, under 8.5% of them seen just once; the ten biggest clones take up 13% to 15%. The antigens for these receptors are not known. Findings of the study overall: A TCR beta motif made of about 8 highly homologous variants seemed typical of ankylosing spondylitis blood.

Sample: blood, either unsorted or a sorted T cell fraction (not recorded which). Receptors originate from a male donor with ankylosing spondylitis.

V is TRBV20-1 and J is TRBJ2-3; 9 bases are a match to TRBD2. There are 15 residues in the CDR3. Germline assignment: CDR1 DFQATT and CDR2 SNEGSKA (reference sequence). The V gene end was trimmed by 2 bases and the J gene end by 2 bases; junction bases not matched to a gene: 5. CDR3 residues: CSARTLAGNTDTQYF. In DNA, the CDR3 is TGCAGTGCTAGAACCCTAGCGGGAAACACAGATACGCAGTATTTT.

This clonotype was seen a few times. The chain carries TRBV9 and TRBJ2-1; possibly TRBD1 for D (5 bases). V lost 3 bases and J lost 7, with 17 bases in between. Germline V gene sequence: CDR1 SGDLS, CDR2 YYNGEE. The CDR3 runs to 15 residues. CDR3 amino acids: CASSETGRARNEQFF. The CDR3 region has the DNA TGTGCCAGCAGCGAAACAGGACGTGCCAGGAATGAGCAGTTCTTC.

The table lists this clonotype with a few counts. The rearrangement links TRBV10-3 to TRBJ2-1; TRBD2 agrees at 11 bases. The length of the CDR3 is 15 residues. J was trimmed by 5 bases and V by 3 bases; bases with no gene match: 3. The germline V gene encodes CDR1 ENHRY and CDR2 SYGVKD. The CDR3 protein is CAISDSGRAHNEQFF. The CDR3 nucleotides are TGTGCCATCAGTGATAGCGGGAGGGCTCACAATGAGCAGTTCTTC.

This clonotype occurred many times. The chain has TRBV5-1 and TRBJ2-3, with D uncertain. V was trimmed by 2 bases and J by 0 bases, leaving 10 bases between them. The CDR3 is 15 amino acids. CDR1 SGHRS and CDR2 YFSETQ come from the germline V gene. For the CDR3, the DNA is TGCGCCAGCAGCTTACGTGAGCCTAGCACAGATACGCAGTATTTT. Translating it yields CASSLREPSTDTQYF.

The table lists this clonotype with many counts. This sequence joins TRBV5-1 and TRBJ2-1, with 10 nucleotides matching TRBD2. Looked up from germline, CDR1 is SGHRS and CDR2 is YFSETQ. This CDR3 comprises 15 residues. V lost 0 bases to trimming and J lost 8 bases; unmatched junction nucleotides: 5. The CDR3 region is CASSLGSGRFDEQFF. The CDR3 DNA sequence: TGCGCCAGCAGCTTGGGTAGCGGGAGGTTTGATGAGCAGTTCTTC.

Ten or more counts support this clonotype. The V and J genes are TRBV7-8 and TRBJ2-2; 7 bases are a match to TRBD2. The CDR3 consists of 15 residues. Trimming cost V 3 bases and J 2 bases; bases outside gene matches: 3. Germline V gives CDR1 SGHVS, CDR2 FQNEAQ. CDR3 region: CASSFSGSNTGELFF. CDR3 nucleotides: TGTGCCAGCAGCTTTAGCGGGTCTAACACCGGGGAGCTGTTTTTT.

This clonotype has a handful of counts. The chain has TRBV10-3 and TRBJ2-7, with 10 bases that match TRBD1. The CDR3 sequence is 12 residues long. CDR1 is ENHRY and CDR2 is SYGVKD in the germline V gene. With 10 bases clipped from V and 5 bases from J, the junction kept 5 bases outside the gene matches. CDR3 bases: TGTGCCACCCGGGACAGGGGCCACGAGCAGTACTTC. Encoded protein: CATRDRGHEQYF.

The chain uses TRBV20-1 and TRBJ2-3; 7 bases line up with TRBD2. The germline V gene encodes CDR1 DFQATT and CDR2 SNEGSKA (reference sequence). The junction had 10 bases not matched to a gene; V was cut back by 2 bases and J by 5 bases. This CDR3 is built from 15 residues. The CDR3 sequence is CSARWVGRTRDTQYF. The CDR3 DNA reads TGCAGTGCTAGATGGGTCGGGAGGACCAGAGATACGCAGTATTTT.

This clonotype was observed at least ten times. V is TRBV12-3 or TRBV12-4 and J is TRBJ2-1, with 14 bases matching TRBD2. Germline trimming cut 4 bases from V and 6 bases from J; bases unmatched to any gene: 5. This CDR3 region has 16 residues. CDR3: CASSSRLAGGSNEQFF. CDR3 DNA: TGTGCCAGCAGTTCCCGACTAGCGGGAGGGTCCAATGAGCAGTTCTTC.

This clonotype was seen only a few times. The chain carries TRBV20-1 and TRBJ2-5; D is unclear. V lost 3 bases and J 2 bases, leaving 19 bases between the germline ends. CDR1 is DFQATT, CDR2 SNEGSKA, per germline (reference sequence). The CDR3 runs to 16 residues. This chain's CDR3 is CSASLSLGVVQETQYF. The CDR3 DNA is TGCAGTGCTAGTCTCTCATTAGGAGTGGTTCAAGAGACCCAGTACTTC.

This clonotype occurred a few times. V gene TRBV28 combines with J gene TRBJ2-6; weak D call: TRBD2 (6 bases). The CDR3 length is 15 residues. From germline, CDR1 is MDHEN and CDR2 SYDVKM. Trimming removed 7 bases at V and 4 bases at J, with 14 bases between. The CDR3 DNA follows: TGTGCCAGCAATCCTTGGGGGGACGGGGCCAACGTCCTGACTTTC. Translated: CASNPWGDGANVLTF.

The chain combines TRBV18 with TRBJ2-3; D remains unclear. The germline V and J ends were trimmed by 0 bases and 2 bases, with 6 bases remaining between them. Germline CDR1 is KGHSH and CDR2 is LQKENI. The CDR3 spans 14 residues. CDR3 sequence reads: CASSPPGFTDTQYF. For the CDR3, the DNA is TGTGCCAGCTCACCACCGGGCTTCACAGATACGCAGTATTTT.

This clonotype showed up just a few times. The J gene is TRBJ2-7, the V gene TRBV7-1; 10 nucleotides match TRBD2. TRBV7-1 has ORF status, its function being uncertain. V shed 5 bases, J shed 6 bases, and the junction held 28 bases outside the gene matches. The CDR3 is made up of 21 amino acids. CDR3 region: CASSPGRGTSAFHTEDCEQYF. DNA of the CDR3: TGTGCCAGCAGCCCGGGACGAGGGACTAGCGCCTTCCACACGGAGGATTGCGAGCAGTACTTC.

V usage is TRBV5-6 and J usage is TRBJ2-2; D remains unclear. The CDR3 runs to 15 residues. The V end was cut by 1 base, the J end by 4 bases, with 11 bases between. CDR1 SGHDT and CDR2 YYEEEE come from the germline V gene. CDR3 DNA sequence: TGTGCCAGCAGCTTGACCTCTAAGAGCACCGGGGAGCTGTTTTTT. Protein product: CASSLTSKSTGELFF.

There are a few counts of this clonotype. The J gene is TRBJ2-2, the V gene TRBV2, with 8 bases matching TRBD2. The J segment lost 6 bases and the V segment lost 8 bases, leaving 8 bases of the junction unmatched. This CDR3 comprises 14 residues. Germline CDR1 and CDR2: SNHLY and FYNNEI. CDR3 residues: CASGAGRASGELFF. The DNA of the CDR3 is TGTGCCAGCGGGGCCGGGAGGGCCTCCGGGGAGCTGTTTTTT.

This clonotype was found a few times. The rearrangement links TRBV5-1 to TRBJ2-4; D uncertain. The V gene lost 0 bases and the J gene lost 3 bases, with 13 bases spanning the gap. Per the germline V gene, CDR1 is SGHRS and CDR2 is YFSETQ. The CDR3 has 16 amino acids. Here the CDR3 DNA reads TGCGCCAGCAGCTTGGAGGGTCCGATAGACAAAAACATTCAGTACTTC. It encodes CASSLEGPIDKNIQYF.

The V and J genes are TRBV2 and TRBJ1-1; 7 bases are a match to TRBD1. From germline, CDR1 is SNHLY and CDR2 FYNNEI. CDR3 length: 14 residues. Trimming took 3 bases from V and 6 from J; bases not matched to a gene: 7. The CDR3 protein is CASSDYRGRPEAFF. The CDR3 DNA is TGTGCCAGCAGTGATTACAGGGGTAGGCCTGAAGCTTTCTTT. Combining the CDR3 with reference TRBV2 and TRBJ1-1 gives the whole variable domain EPEVTQTPSHQVTQMGQEVILRCVPISNHLYFYWYRQILGQKVEFLVSFYNNEISEKSEIFDDQFSVERPDGSNFTLKIRSTKLEDSAMYFCASSDYRGRPEAFFGQGTRLTVV.

The V gene is TRBV6-1, the J gene TRBJ2-3, with 7 bases matching TRBD1. There are 15 residues in the CDR3. Germline V gene sequence: CDR1 MNHNS, CDR2 SASEGT. V lost 5 bases to trimming and J lost 3 bases; unmatched junction nucleotides: 8. CDR3: CASSRTGQITDTQYF. CDR3 nucleotides: TGTGCCAGCAGTAGAACGGGACAGATAACAGATACGCAGTATTTT.

This clonotype was detected ten times or more. V usage is TRBV28 and J usage is TRBJ1-1; no definite D call. The germline V gene encodes CDR1 MDHEN and CDR2 SYDVKM. The CDR3 consists of 12 residues. The germline V and J ends were trimmed by 10 bases and 1 base, with 10 bases remaining between them. The CDR3: CAIRVSNTEAFF. DNA for the CDR3: TGTGCCATCCGGGTATCGAACACTGAAGCTTTCTTT.

This clonotype occurred a few times. The chain combines TRBV5-1 with TRBJ2-7, with 7 bases fitting TRBD1. The CDR3 runs 14 residues. Looked up from germline, CDR1 is SGHRS and CDR2 is YFSETQ. The trim removed 0 bases at V and 5 bases at J, leaving 5 bases unmatched. The CDR3 protein is CASSLGRGQDEQYF. Written as DNA, the CDR3 is TGCGCCAGCAGCTTGGGAAGGGGGCAGGACGAGCAGTACTTC.

The rearrangement joins TRBV14 to TRBJ1-3; no definite D call. Germline V lookup: CDR1 SGHDN, CDR2 FVKESK. CDR3 length: 16 amino acids. Trimming left V 2 bases short and J 1 base short, with 12 bases between. CDR3 loop: CASSQLSATSGNTIYF. In DNA, the CDR3 is TGTGCCAGCAGCCAACTTTCCGCTACGTCTGGAAACACCATATATTTT. The variable domain in full, completed from reference TRBV14 and TRBJ1-3, reads EAGVTQFPSHSVIEKGQTVTLRCDPISGHDNLYWYRRVMGKEIKFLLHFVKESKQDESGMPNNRFLAERTGGTYSTLKVQPAELEDSGVYFCASSQLSATSGNTIYFGEGSWLTVV.

The table lists this clonotype with a few counts. V is TRBV19 and J is TRBJ2-7, with 7 bases aligning to TRBD2. This CDR3 has 14 amino acids. The V segment lost 4 bases and the J segment 2 bases; nucleotides outside the gene matches: 5. Germline loops: CDR1 LNHDA, CDR2 SQIVND (reference sequence). CDR3 nucleotides: TGTGCCAGTAGTACTAGCGGCCAGGCCTACGAGCAGTACTTC. Protein product: CASSTSGQAYEQYF.

The rearrangement uses TRBV7-9 and TRBJ2-7; 10 bases line up with TRBD2. Per the germline V gene, CDR1 is SEHNR and CDR2 is FQNEAQ (reference sequence). This CDR3 comprises 14 residues. Unmatched junction bases numbered 5, after V lost 5 bases and J lost 4 bases. CDR3 nucleotides: TGTGCCAGCAGCAGAGCGGGAGGGCGTTACGAGCAGTACTTC. Its translation: CASSRAGGRYEQYF.

This clonotype was observed at least ten times. The rearrangement joins TRBV5-1 to TRBJ1-5; D is possibly TRBD1 (5 bases). The CDR3 has 12 residues. Germline V gives CDR1 SGHRS, CDR2 YFSETQ. V was trimmed by 8 bases and J by 4 bases, leaving 10 bases between them. CDR3 region: CASHGGNQPQHF. DNA of the CDR3: TGCGCCAGTCACGGGGGAAATCAGCCCCAGCATTTT. The full variable domain, completed using reference TRBV5-1 and TRBJ1-5, is KAGVTQTPRYLIKTRGQQVTLSCSPISGHRSVSWYQQTPGQGLQFLFEYFSETQRNKGNFPGRFSGRQFSNSRSEMNVSTLELGDSALYLCASHGGNQPQHFGDGTRLSIL.

The chain couples TRBV5-6 to TRBJ2-3; D gene ambiguous. The germline CDR1 and CDR2 sequences are SGHDT and YYEEEE. CDR3 length: 14 amino acids. V lost 0 bases and J 0 bases, leaving 5 bases between the germline ends. Written as DNA, the CDR3 is TGTGCCAGCAGCTTGGACCTAAGCACAGATACGCAGTATTTT. Translation: CASSLDLSTDTQYF. Using reference TRBV5-6 and TRBJ2-3 for the parts outside the CDR3, the full variable domain is DAGVTQSPTHLIKTRGQQVTLRCSPKSGHDTVSWYQQALGQGPQFIFQYYEEEERQRGNFPDRFSGHQFPNYSSELNVNALLLGDSALYLCASSLDLSTDTQYFGPGTRLTVL.

This clonotype has ten or more counts. The chain links TRBV12-3 or TRBV12-4 to TRBJ1-2; D is possibly TRBD1 (6 bases). Deletions cut 5 bases from V and 13 bases from J, with 20 bases between. The CDR3 length is 13 residues. CDR3 sequence: CASSPVGGATRTF. The CDR3 DNA reads as TGTGCCAGCAGTCCAGTGGGGGGCGCGACCCGCACCTTC.

This clonotype showed up many times. This chain joins TRBV5-1 and TRBJ2-1; D not resolved. Per germline, CDR1 SGHRS and CDR2 YFSETQ. The CDR3 sequence is 11 residues long. V lost 0 bases and J 8 bases, leaving 3 bases between the germline ends. The DNA for the CDR3 is TGCGCCAGCAGCTTGGTGGATGAGCAGTTCTTC. It is translated as CASSLVDEQFF.

This clonotype has just a few counts. The chain combines TRBV7-2 with TRBJ2-2, with no clear D. V was clipped by 4 bases and J by 6 bases, with 12 bases between them. CDR1 SGHTA and CDR2 FQGNSA come from the germline V gene. This CDR3 region has 14 residues. The CDR3 spells CASSSLTRAGELFF. In nucleotides, the CDR3 is TGTGCCAGCAGCTCCTTGACCCGGGCCGGGGAGCTGTTTTTT.

This clonotype was counted many times. This sequence joins TRBV14 and TRBJ2-6; D uncertain. The V and J ends lost 1 base and 0 bases respectively, with 4 bases between them. The CDR3 spans 15 residues. Germline V CDR1 and CDR2: SGHDN, FVKESK. The CDR3 DNA reads TGTGCCAGCAGCCAAGCTCACTCTGGGGCCAACGTCCTGACTTTC. Its protein product is CASSQAHSGANVLTF.

The J gene is TRBJ2-5, the V gene TRBV9, with a tentative D call TRBD2 (5 bases). The CDR3 is 14 amino acids. Trimming took 3 bases from V and 4 from J, leaving 13 bases between them. Germline assignment: CDR1 SGDLS and CDR2 YYNGEE. The CDR3 nucleotides are TGTGCCAGCAGCGCCGGAGGAGGAGGAGAGACCCAGTACTTC. It is translated as CASSAGGGGETQYF.